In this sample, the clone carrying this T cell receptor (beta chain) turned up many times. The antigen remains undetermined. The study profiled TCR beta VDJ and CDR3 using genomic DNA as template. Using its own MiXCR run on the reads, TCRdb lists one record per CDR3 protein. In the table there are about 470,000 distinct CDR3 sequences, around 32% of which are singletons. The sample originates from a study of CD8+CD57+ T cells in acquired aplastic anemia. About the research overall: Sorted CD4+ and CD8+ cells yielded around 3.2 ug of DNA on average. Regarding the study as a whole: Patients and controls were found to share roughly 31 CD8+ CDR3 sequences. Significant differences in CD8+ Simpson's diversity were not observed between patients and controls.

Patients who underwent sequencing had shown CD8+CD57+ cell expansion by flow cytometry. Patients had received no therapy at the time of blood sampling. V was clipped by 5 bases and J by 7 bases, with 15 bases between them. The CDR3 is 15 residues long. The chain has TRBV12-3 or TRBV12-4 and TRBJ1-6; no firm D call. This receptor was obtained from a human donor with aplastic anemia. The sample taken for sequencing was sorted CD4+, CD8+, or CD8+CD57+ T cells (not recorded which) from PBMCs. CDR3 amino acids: CASSPYRAANSPLHF. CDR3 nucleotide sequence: TGTGCCAGCAGTCCCTACCGGGCTGCGAATTCACCCCTCCACTTT.